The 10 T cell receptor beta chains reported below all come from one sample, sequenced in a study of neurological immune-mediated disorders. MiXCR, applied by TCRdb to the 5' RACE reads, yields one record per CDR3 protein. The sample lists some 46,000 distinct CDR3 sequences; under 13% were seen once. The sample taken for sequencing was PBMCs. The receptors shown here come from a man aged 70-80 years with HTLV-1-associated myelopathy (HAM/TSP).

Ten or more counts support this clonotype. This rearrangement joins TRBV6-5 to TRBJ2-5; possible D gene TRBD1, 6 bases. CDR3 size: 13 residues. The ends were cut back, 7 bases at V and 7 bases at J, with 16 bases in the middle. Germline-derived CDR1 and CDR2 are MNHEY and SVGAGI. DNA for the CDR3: TGTGCCAGCAACCCACAGGGATTCGCGACCCAGTACTTC. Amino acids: CASNPQGFATQYF.

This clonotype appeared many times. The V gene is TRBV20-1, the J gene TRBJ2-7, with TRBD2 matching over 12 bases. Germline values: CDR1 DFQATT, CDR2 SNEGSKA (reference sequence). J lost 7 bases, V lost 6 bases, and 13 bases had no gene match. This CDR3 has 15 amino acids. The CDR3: CSAPPTSGRKWEQYF. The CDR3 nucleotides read TGCAGTGCCCCCCCCACTAGCGGGAGGAAGTGGGAGCAGTACTTC.

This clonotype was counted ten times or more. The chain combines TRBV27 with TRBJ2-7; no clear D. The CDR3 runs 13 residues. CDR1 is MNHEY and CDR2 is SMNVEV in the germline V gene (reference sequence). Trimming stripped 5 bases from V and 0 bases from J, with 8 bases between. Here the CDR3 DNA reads TGTGCCAGCAGTATGACGGACTCCTACGAGCAGTACTTC. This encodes CASSMTDSYEQYF.

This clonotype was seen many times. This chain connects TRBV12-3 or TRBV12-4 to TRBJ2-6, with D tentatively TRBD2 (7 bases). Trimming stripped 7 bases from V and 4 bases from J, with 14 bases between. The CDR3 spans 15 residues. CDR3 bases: TGTGCCAGCATGGCCCGGGGGGCCGGGGCCAACGTCCTGACTTTC. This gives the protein CASMARGAGANVLTF.

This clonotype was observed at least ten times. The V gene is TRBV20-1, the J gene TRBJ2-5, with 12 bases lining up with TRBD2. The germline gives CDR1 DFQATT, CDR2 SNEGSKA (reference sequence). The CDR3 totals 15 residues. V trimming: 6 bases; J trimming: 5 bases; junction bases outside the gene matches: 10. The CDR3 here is CSAPGLAGWRETQYF. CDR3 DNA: TGCAGTGCCCCCGGACTAGCGGGATGGAGGGAGACCCAGTACTTC.

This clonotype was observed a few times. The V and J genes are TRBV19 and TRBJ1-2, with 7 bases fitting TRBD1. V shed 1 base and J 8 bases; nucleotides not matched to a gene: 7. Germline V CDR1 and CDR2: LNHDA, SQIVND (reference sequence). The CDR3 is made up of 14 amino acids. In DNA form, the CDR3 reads TGTGCCAGTAGTATAGCCGCAGGGGGGCTCGGCTACACCTTC. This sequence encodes CASSIAAGGLGYTF.

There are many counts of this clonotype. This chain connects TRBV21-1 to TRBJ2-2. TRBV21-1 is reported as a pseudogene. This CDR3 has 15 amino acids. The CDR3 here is CASSKAERYTGELFF. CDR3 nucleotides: TGTGCCAGCAGCAAAGCAGAGAGGTACACCGGGGAGCTGTTTTTT.

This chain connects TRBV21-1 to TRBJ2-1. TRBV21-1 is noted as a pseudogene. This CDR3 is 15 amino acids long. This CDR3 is CASSNPSSSYNEQFF. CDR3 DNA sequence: TGTGCCAGCAGCAACCCTAGCAGCTCCTACAATGAGCAGTTCTTC.

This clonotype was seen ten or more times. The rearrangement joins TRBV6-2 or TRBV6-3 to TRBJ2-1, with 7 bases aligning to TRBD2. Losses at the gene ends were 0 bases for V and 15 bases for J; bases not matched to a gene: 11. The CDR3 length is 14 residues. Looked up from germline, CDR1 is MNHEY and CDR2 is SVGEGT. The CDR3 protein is CASSYSTSSPGGFF. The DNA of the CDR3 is TGTGCCAGCAGTTACTCGACTAGTAGCCCGGGAGGGTTCTTC.

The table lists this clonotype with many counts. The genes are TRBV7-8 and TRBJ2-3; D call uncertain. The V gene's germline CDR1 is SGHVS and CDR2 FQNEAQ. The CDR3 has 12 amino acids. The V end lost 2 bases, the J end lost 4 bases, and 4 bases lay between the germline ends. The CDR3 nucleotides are TGTGCCAGCAGCTTAACTTCAGATACGCAGTATTTT. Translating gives CASSLTSDTQYF.